Given below is one TCR beta chain in context. Antigen: not known. Isolation of CD4+ T cells took place after less than twelve days of culture. According to the study, vaccine recipients showed no prior SARS-CoV-2 infection and negative nucleocapsid antibodies. Cultures had half their medium replaced with IL-2 medium on days 3 and 7. This entry is derived from a study of vaccination effects on CD4 cells after COVID-19. Study-wide results and caveats: Long after vaccination, the clones induced by infection and by vaccine shrank markedly in size.

Some clones are missing from TCRdb's copy, which holds only in-frame ones; the method was immunoSEQ multiplex PCR. The sample shows some 40,000 clones, 82% of them seen only once. CDR1 is KGHSH, CDR2 LQKENI, per germline. With 3 bases removed from V and 7 bases from J, the gap between germline ends came to 18 bases. The CDR3 extends over 15 amino acids. Sequencing was performed on CD4+ T cells from PBMCs cultured without peptide, taken before COVID-19 vaccination. This sequence was found in a human donor who received a COVID-19 vaccine. The genes are TRBV18 and TRBJ1-2; D remains unclear. Written as DNA, the CDR3 is TGTGCCAGCTCACCCCGGACGGATACTAACGGTGGCTACACCTTC. Protein product: CASSPRTDTNGGYTF.